This note documents a single T cell receptor beta chain sequence. Its target is unknown. These data come from a study of Graves' ophthalmopathy and Graves' hyperthyroidism. Study-wide context: Peripheral blood was gathered at first diagnosis, ahead of any treatment whatsoever. Points from the study as a whole: Blood samples also showed most expanded thyroid clonotypes exceeding 0.001 frequency.

CAS ≥3, NOSPECS ≥4, moderate-to-severe activity and duration under 3 months marked donors with ophthalmopathy. Fresh peripheral blood (around 9.7 ml) yielded the PBMCs. Amplified material comprised TCR beta CDR3 regions derived from RNA transcripts. HTBI primers were used in a first-round RT-PCR, which preceded a second-round multiplex PCR. TCRdb independently ran MiXCR on the multiplex PCR reads; one entry per CDR3 protein. The profile covers 660,000 or so distinct CDR3 sequences, with roughly 41% appearing a single time and more than 3% taken by the ten largest. Sequencing was carried out using peripheral blood. The source is an adult man with Graves' ophthalmopathy.

The CDR3 nucleotides are TGTGCCAGCAATCGAGGCAGAAACTATGGCTACACCTTC. Amino acid sequence: CASNRGRNYGYTF. The J gene is TRBJ1-2, the V gene TRBV2; D gene unclear. Trimming stripped 7 bases from V and 2 bases from J, with 11 bases between. The CDR3 has 13 residues. Germline V gene sequence: CDR1 SNHLY, CDR2 FYNNEI.